A single sample gave rise to the 22 T cell receptor beta chains below, sequenced in a study of T cell responses to AZD1222 COVID-19 vaccine. TCRdb's table, derived via immunoSEQ multiplex PCR, lists solely in-frame clones and lacks some. The profile shows 66,000 or so clones, around 79% of them singletons. This specimen was peripheral blood, taken on day 0 of MenACWY control vaccination. The receptors were gathered from an adult in good health.

The J gene is TRBJ1-5, the V gene TRBV6-2 or TRBV6-3; weak D call: TRBD1 (5 bases). Deletions cut 2 bases from V and 3 bases from J, with 17 bases between. This CDR3 has 17 amino acids. Germline CDR1 MNHEY, CDR2 SVGEGT. The CDR3 coding sequence is TGTGCCAGCAGTTACGGCGCTCCCGGGGGTACCAATCAGCCCCAGCATTTT. Residues: CASSYGAPGGTNQPQHF.

This chain links TRBV27 with TRBJ1-6; D remains unclear. The CDR3 is 13 residues long. Germline CDR1 is MNHEY and CDR2 is SMNVEV (reference sequence). Trimming stripped 2 bases from V and 12 bases from J, with 11 bases between. The CDR3 DNA sequence: TGTGCCAGCAGTTTAAGGGCGGATCTACCCCTCCACTTT. It specifies CASSLRADLPLHF.

The V gene is TRBV29-1, the J gene TRBJ1-3; D unclear. Germline-derived CDR1 and CDR2 are SQVTM and ANQGSEA. V was clipped by 6 bases and J by 0 bases, with 3 bases between them. The CDR3 totals 11 residues. The CDR3 here is CSVHSGNTIYF. The CDR3, as DNA: TGCAGCGTCCACTCTGGAAACACCATATATTTT. Looking up the rest from reference TRBV29-1 and TRBJ1-3 gives the full variable domain: SAVISQKPSRDICQRGTSLTIQCQVDSQVTMMFWYRQQPGQSLTLIATANQGSEATYESGFVIDKFPISRPNLTFSTLTVSNMSPEDSSIYLCSVHSGNTIYFGEGSWLTVV.

V usage is TRBV12-3 or TRBV12-4 and J usage is TRBJ1-1, with no clear D. The ends were cut back, 2 bases at V and 5 bases at J, with 9 bases in the middle. The CDR3 is 13 amino acids. The CDR3 nucleotides are TGTGCCAGCAGTTTACGGGTTGAAACTGAAGCTTTCTTT. This sequence encodes CASSLRVETEAFF.

The rearrangement joins TRBV5-1 to TRBJ1-1; D gene unclear. Trimming shortened V by 0 bases and J by 7 bases, and 10 bases separated the two germline ends. Germline CDR1 is SGHRS and CDR2 is YFSETQ. The CDR3 is made up of 13 amino acids. The CDR3 region is CASSLEGYGEAFF. For the CDR3, the DNA is TGCGCCAGCAGCTTGGAGGGTTACGGTGAAGCTTTCTTT.

The J gene is TRBJ1-2, the V gene TRBV7-9; 8 bases map to TRBD1. With 2 bases clipped from V and 6 bases from J, the junction kept 14 bases outside the gene matches. CDR1 and CDR2 from the germline V gene are SEHNR and FQNEAQ (reference sequence). The CDR3 has 17 residues. The CDR3 coding sequence is TGTGCCAGCAGCTTAAGTTACGAGGACAGGGAAGGCGATGGCTACACCTTC. Its protein product is CASSLSYEDREGDGYTF.

The chain combines TRBV10-2 with TRBJ1-1, with D unresolved. CDR1 WSHSY and CDR2 SAAADI come from the germline V gene. This CDR3 has 16 amino acids. V lost 3 bases and J lost 1, with 15 bases in between. CDR3 sequence reads: CASSDPSETGNTEAFF. The CDR3 coding sequence is TGCGCCAGCAGTGACCCATCAGAGACGGGGAACACTGAAGCTTTCTTT.

The chain combines TRBV2 with TRBJ2-3, with TRBD1 matching over 10 bases. The CDR3 loop spans 13 amino acids. J lost 10 bases, V lost 4 bases, and 5 bases had no gene match. Germline lookup yields CDR1 SNHLY and CDR2 FYNNEI. In DNA form, the CDR3 reads TGTGCCAGCAGTGCCACAGACAGGGGGCCGCAGTATTTT. Translation: CASSATDRGPQYF. Filled out from reference TRBV2 and TRBJ2-3, the complete variable domain reads EPEVTQTPSHQVTQMGQEVILRCVPISNHLYFYWYRQILGQKVEFLVSFYNNEISEKSEIFDDQFSVERPDGSNFTLKIRSTKLEDSAMYFCASSATDRGPQYFGPGTRLTVL.

The chain combines TRBV3-1 (or the pseudogene TRBV3-2) with TRBJ2-1, with 14 positions matching TRBD2. Germline V gives CDR1 LGHDT, CDR2 YNNKEL (reference sequence). CDR3 size: 14 residues. Losses at the gene ends were 4 bases for V and 15 bases for J; bases not matched to a gene: 8. In DNA form, the CDR3 reads TGTGCCAGCAGCCTAACGGGACTAGCGGGAGCTCTGTTCTTC. It yields the protein CASSLTGLAGALFF.

In this sample, this clone turned up once. The J gene is TRBJ1-1, the V gene TRBV6-1; D is ambiguous. Germline values: CDR1 MNHNS, CDR2 SASEGT. The V end lost 3 bases, the J end lost 0 bases, and 8 bases lay between the germline ends. The CDR3 length is 14 residues. CDR3 loop: CASSDGIMNTEAFF. The DNA of the CDR3 is TGTGCCAGCAGTGATGGGATTATGAACACTGAAGCTTTCTTT.

The chain is built from TRBV20-1 and TRBJ1-6; D ambiguous. V lost 3 bases, J lost 8 bases, and 5 bases lay in between. CDR3 length equals 11 residues. Germline CDR1 and CDR2: DFQATT and SNEGSKA (reference sequence). The CDR3, as DNA: TGCAGTGCTAGCGGGGATTCACCCCTCCACTTT. This encodes CSASGDSPLHF.

This chain connects TRBV4-1 to TRBJ2-4; a possible D gene is TRBD2 (5 bases). V lost 0 bases and J lost 0, with 18 bases in between. CDR1 and CDR2 from the germline V gene are MGHRA and YSYEKL. CDR3 length: 19 amino acids. This CDR3 is CASSQEVGSGILAKNIQYF. Written as DNA, the CDR3 is TGCGCCAGCAGCCAAGAGGTAGGAAGCGGTATCCTAGCCAAAAACATTCAGTACTTC.

The rearrangement uses TRBV19 and TRBJ2-5; possibly TRBD1 for D (6 bases). V was clipped by 6 bases and J by 2 bases, with 16 bases between them. The CDR3 length is 15 residues. From germline, CDR1 is LNHDA and CDR2 SQIVND (reference sequence). CDR3 bases: TGTGCCAGTAGCACAGGGACAATTTCTCAAGAGACCCAGTACTTC. Its protein product is CASSTGTISQETQYF.

As regards this clone: Other DNA sequences in the sample encode the same CDR3. The V call is TRBV5-1, the J call TRBJ2-7; possibly TRBD1 for D (6 bases). Germline lookup yields CDR1 SGHRS and CDR2 YFSETQ. Trimming shortened V by 0 bases and J by 4 bases, and 11 bases separated the two germline ends. This CDR3 has 14 residues. The CDR3 is CASSLDGRGYEQYF. Here the CDR3 DNA reads TGCGCCAGCAGCTTGGACGGAAGGGGGTACGAGCAGTACTTC.

The gene calls are TRBV30 and TRBJ2-7; 9 bases fit TRBD1. The CDR3 loop spans 14 amino acids. Germline V gives CDR1 GTSNPN, CDR2 SVGIG (reference sequence). V lost 6 bases and J lost 2; bases outside the gene matches: 8. CDR3 sequence reads: CACSPGTGTYEQYF. Here the CDR3 DNA reads TGTGCCTGTAGTCCCGGGACAGGGACCTACGAGCAGTACTTC. The complete variable domain, with remaining parts taken from reference TRBV30 and TRBJ2-7, reads SQTIHQWPATLVQPVGSPLSLECTVEGTSNPNLYWYRQAAGRGLQLLFYSVGIGQISSEVPQNLSASRPQDRQFILSSKKLLLSDSGFYLCACSPGTGTYEQYFGPGTRLTVT.

The chain joins TRBV30 to TRBJ1-1; D gene uncertain. Germline loops: CDR1 GTSNPN, CDR2 SVGIG (reference sequence). This CDR3 is 15 amino acids long. V was pared by 3 bases and J by 6 bases, with 20 bases between. The CDR3 is CAWRATTTPGSEAFF. The CDR3 DNA is TGTGCCTGGAGAGCTACTACGACACCGGGGTCTGAAGCTTTCTTT.

The V and J genes are TRBV2 and TRBJ1-6; 8 nucleotides line up with TRBD1. J was trimmed by 7 bases and V by 6 bases; bases with no gene match: 8. CDR3 length: 15 residues. Germline values: CDR1 SNHLY, CDR2 FYNNEI. CDR3 in amino acids: CASSYRTGNNSPLHF. The DNA for the CDR3 is TGTGCCAGCAGCTATAGGACAGGGAACAATTCACCCCTCCACTTT.

This chain links TRBV7-6 with TRBJ1-2; a weak D match, TRBD1 (6 bases). V was cut by 0 bases and J by 8 bases, with 10 bases left in between. CDR1 and CDR2 from the germline V gene are SGHVS and FNYEAQ. CDR3 length: 13 amino acids. Here the CDR3 reads CASSLAAGVGYTF. The CDR3 DNA is TGTGCCAGCAGCTTAGCGGCAGGGGTGGGCTACACCTTC. Using reference TRBV7-6 and TRBJ1-2 for the parts outside the CDR3, the full variable domain is GAGVSQSPRYKVTKRGQDVALRCDPISGHVSLYWYRQALGQGPEFLTYFNYEAQQDKSGLPNDRFSAERPEGSISTLTIQRTEQRDSAMYRCASSLAAGVGYTFGSGTRLTVV.

This chain uses TRBV5-6 with TRBJ1-5, with 12 bases aligning to TRBD1. The CDR3 runs 18 residues. CDR1 is SGHDT and CDR2 is YYEEEE in the germline V gene. J lost 1 base, V lost 4 bases, and 9 bases had no gene match. The CDR3 nucleotides are TGTGCCAGCAGCATCGGGACAGGGGGCATTTCGAGCAATCAGCCCCAGCATTTT. Its translation: CASSIGTGGISSNQPQHF.

As concerns this clone: Different DNA sequences within this sample yield the same CDR3. The chain joins TRBV19 to TRBJ2-2, with a tentative D call TRBD1 (6 bases). The CDR3 length is 15 residues. Looked up from germline, CDR1 is LNHDA and CDR2 is SQIVND (reference sequence). V was pared by 3 bases and J by 1 base, with 9 bases between. CDR3 coding DNA: TGTGCCAGTAGTATCGACAGGAGGAACACCGGGGAGCTGTTTTTT. This gives the protein CASSIDRRNTGELFF.

The V call is TRBV9, the J call TRBJ2-7; 7 nucleotides align to TRBD1. The germline gives CDR1 SGDLS, CDR2 YYNGEE. The V segment lost 0 bases and the J segment 3 bases; nucleotides outside the gene matches: 6. The CDR3 totals 15 residues. CDR3 sequence reads: CASSVVGQESYEQYF. In DNA form, the CDR3 reads TGTGCCAGCAGCGTAGTAGGACAGGAAAGCTACGAGCAGTACTTC. Supplemented by reference TRBV9 and TRBJ2-7, the full variable domain reads DSGVTQTPKHLITATGQRVTLRCSPRSGDLSVYWYQQSLDQGLQFLIQYYNGEERAKGNILERFSAQQFPDLHSELNLSSLELGDSALYFCASSVVGQESYEQYFGPGTRLTVT.

This sequence joins TRBV2 and TRBJ2-1; 15 nucleotides line up with TRBD2. The V segment lost 6 bases and the J segment 7 bases; nucleotides outside the gene matches: 13. There are 18 residues in the CDR3. Germline values: CDR1 SNHLY, CDR2 FYNNEI. The CDR3 coding sequence is TGTGCCAGCAGCCGCTCTTGGACTAGCGGGAGGGCCGGGAATGAGCAGTTCTTC. Its protein product is CASSRSWTSGRAGNEQFF. The variable domain in full, completed from reference TRBV2 and TRBJ2-1, reads EPEVTQTPSHQVTQMGQEVILRCVPISNHLYFYWYRQILGQKVEFLVSFYNNEISEKSEIFDDQFSVERPDGSNFTLKIRSTKLEDSAMYFCASSRSWTSGRAGNEQFFGPGTRLTVL.